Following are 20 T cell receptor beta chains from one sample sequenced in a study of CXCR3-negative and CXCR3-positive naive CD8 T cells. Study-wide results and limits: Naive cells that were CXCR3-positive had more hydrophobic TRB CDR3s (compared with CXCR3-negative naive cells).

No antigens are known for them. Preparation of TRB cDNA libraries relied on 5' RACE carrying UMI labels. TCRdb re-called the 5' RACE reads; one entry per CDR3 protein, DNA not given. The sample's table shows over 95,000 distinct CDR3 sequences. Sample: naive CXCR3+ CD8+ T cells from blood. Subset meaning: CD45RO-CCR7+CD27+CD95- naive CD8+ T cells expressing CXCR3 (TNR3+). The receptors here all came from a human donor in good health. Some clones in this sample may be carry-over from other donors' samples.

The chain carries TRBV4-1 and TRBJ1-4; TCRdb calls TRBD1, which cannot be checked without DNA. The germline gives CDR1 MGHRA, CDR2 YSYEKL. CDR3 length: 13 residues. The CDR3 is CASRQVSEGSLFF.

The CDR3 protein is CASSPGVDRDFSTGELFF. J is TRBJ2-2 and V is TRBV14; TCRdb returns TRBD1, unconfirmable since there is no DNA. CDR3 length: 18 residues. From germline, CDR1 is SGHDN and CDR2 FVKESK.

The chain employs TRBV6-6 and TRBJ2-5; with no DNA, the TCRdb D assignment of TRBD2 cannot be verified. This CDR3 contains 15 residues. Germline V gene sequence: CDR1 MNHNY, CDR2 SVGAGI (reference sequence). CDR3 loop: CASRDARSPGETQYF.

CDR3 in amino acids: CASSDSTTTGHEQYF. The chain employs TRBV6-4 and TRBJ2-7. CDR1 is MRHNA and CDR2 is SNTAGT in the germline V gene. The CDR3 totals 15 residues.

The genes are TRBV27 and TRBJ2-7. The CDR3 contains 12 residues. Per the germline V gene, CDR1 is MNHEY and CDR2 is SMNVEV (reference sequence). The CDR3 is CASSPTAYEQYF.

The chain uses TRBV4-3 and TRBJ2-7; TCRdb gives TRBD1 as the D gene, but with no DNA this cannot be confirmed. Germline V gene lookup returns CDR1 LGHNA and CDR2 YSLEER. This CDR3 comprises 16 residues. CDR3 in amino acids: CASSQVRQGALSEQYF.

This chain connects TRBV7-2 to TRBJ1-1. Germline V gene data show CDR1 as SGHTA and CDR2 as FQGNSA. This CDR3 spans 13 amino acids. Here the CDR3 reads CASSELRFTEAFF.

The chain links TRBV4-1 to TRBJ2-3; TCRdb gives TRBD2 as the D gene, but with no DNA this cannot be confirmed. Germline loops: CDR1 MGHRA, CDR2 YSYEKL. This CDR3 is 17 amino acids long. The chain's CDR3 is CASSTGLAGAGTDTQYF.

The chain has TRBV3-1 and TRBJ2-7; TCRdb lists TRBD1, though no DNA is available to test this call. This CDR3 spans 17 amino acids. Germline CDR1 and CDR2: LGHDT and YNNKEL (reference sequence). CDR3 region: CASSQGPRDRVLYEQYF.

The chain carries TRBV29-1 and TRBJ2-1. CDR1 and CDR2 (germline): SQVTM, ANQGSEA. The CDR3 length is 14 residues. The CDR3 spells CSVVLDSAYNEQFF.

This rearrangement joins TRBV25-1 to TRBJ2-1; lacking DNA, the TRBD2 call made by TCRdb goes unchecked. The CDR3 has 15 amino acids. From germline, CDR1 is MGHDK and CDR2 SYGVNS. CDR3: CASSGVLAGGAGQFF. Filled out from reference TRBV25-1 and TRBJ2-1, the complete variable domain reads EADIYQTPRYLVIGTGKKITLECSQTMGHDKMYWYQQDPGMELHLIHYSYGVNSTEKGDLSSESTVSRIRTEHFPLTLESARPSHTSQYLCASSGVLAGGAGQFFGPGTRLTVL.

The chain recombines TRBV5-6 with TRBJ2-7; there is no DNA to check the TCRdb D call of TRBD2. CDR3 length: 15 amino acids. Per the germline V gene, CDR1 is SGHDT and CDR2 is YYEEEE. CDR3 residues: CASSLDGRELYEQYF.

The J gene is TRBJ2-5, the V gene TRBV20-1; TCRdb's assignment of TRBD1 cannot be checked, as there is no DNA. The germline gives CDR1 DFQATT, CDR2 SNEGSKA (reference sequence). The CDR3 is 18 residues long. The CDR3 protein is CSARLAGLPLGVQETQYF.

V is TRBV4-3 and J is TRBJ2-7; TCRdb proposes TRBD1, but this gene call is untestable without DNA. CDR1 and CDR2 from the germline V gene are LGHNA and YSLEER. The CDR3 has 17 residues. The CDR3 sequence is CASSQDPGTGGRNEQYF.

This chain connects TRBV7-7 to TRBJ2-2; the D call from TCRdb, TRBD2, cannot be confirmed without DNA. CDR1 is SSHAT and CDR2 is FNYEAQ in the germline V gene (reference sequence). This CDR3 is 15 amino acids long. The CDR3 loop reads CASSPGLAATGELFF.

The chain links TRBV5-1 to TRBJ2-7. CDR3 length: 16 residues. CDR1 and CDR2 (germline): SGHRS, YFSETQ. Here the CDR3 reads CASSFTEGRLPYEQYF.

The CDR3 loop is CAGSYSPRGRGEAFF. This rearrangement joins TRBV6-5 to TRBJ1-1; TCRdb outputs TRBD1, but without DNA this stays unchecked. Germline V gives CDR1 MNHEY, CDR2 SVGAGI. This CDR3 comprises 15 residues.

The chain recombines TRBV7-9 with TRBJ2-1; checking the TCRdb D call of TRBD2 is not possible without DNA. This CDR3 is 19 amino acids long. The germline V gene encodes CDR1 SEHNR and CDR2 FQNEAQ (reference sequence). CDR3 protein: CASSLPELAGTTIYNEQFF.

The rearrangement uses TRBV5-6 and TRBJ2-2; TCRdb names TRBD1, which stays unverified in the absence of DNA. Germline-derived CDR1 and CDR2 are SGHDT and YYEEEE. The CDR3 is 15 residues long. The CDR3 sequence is CASSSDSPNTGELFF. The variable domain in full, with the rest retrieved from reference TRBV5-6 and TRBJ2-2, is DAGVTQSPTHLIKTRGQQVTLRCSPKSGHDTVSWYQQALGQGPQFIFQYYEEEERQRGNFPDRFSGHQFPNYSSELNVNALLLGDSALYLCASSSDSPNTGELFFGEGSRLTVL.

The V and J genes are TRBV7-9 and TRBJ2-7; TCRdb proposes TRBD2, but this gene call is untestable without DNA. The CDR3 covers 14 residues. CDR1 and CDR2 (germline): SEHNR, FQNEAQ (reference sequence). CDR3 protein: CASSQWDSSYEQYF.